Listed below are T cell receptor beta chains from one sample, sequenced in a study of post-analysis software for immune sequencing data. Each CDR3 protein gets one entry after TCRdb re-called the PCR reads with MiXCR. The sample shows roughly 620,000 distinct CDR3 sequences, roughly 45% of them seen only once. The source material was blood. All receptors derive from a girl between 5 and 17 years old with multiple sclerosis. CDR3s include the opening cysteine and the closing phenylalanine or tryptophan. The D gene is left open where the match is weak. Size tells how often a clone was seen (once, few, many) or the class of an expanded clone, and some rows leave it out.

v_gene	d_gene	j_gene	abundance	CDR3aa	CDR3nt
TRBV13	-	TRBJ2-7	few	CASSSVRDYTYEQYF	TGTGCCAGCAGCTCGGTCCGGGATTACACCTACGAGCAGTACTTC
TRBV20-1	-	TRBJ2-7	-	CSARGSGSDEQYF	TGCAGTGCTAGAGGGTCGGGGAGCGACGAGCAGTACTTC
TRBV4-1	-	TRBJ1-5	-	CASSQDGGSNQPQHF	TGCGCCAGCAGCCAAGATGGAGGTTCCAATCAGCCCCAGCATTTT
TRBV5-1	-	TRBJ1-2	-	CASSLEGTGRISYTF	TGCGCCAGCAGCTTGGAAGGAACAGGGAGAATAAGCTACACCTTC
TRBV20-1	TRBD1	TRBJ2-1	-	CSALPGQGNEQFF	TGCAGTGCCCTACCGGGACAGGGTAATGAGCAGTTCTTC
TRBV5-1	-	TRBJ2-7	-	CASSLAESPWTVHGDYEQYF	TGCGCCAGCAGCTTGGCCGAGTCCCCCTGGACAGTTCATGGGGACTACGAGCAGTACTTC
TRBV7-8	TRBD2	TRBJ2-4	-	CASSHRPGTTKNIQYF	TGTGCCAGCAGCCACCGGCCCGGGACTACTAAAAACATTCAGTACTTC
TRBV7-8	TRBD1	TRBJ1-2	-	CASSPGQGNGYTF	TGTGCCAGCAGCCCCGGACAGGGGAATGGCTACACCTTC
TRBV4-2	-	TRBJ2-5	few	CASSQNGPLETQYF	TGTGCCAGCAGCCAAAATGGACCCCTGGAGACCCAGTACTTC
TRBV30	-	TRBJ2-1	-	CAWSPRNEQFF	TGTGCCTGGAGCCCTAGGAATGAGCAGTTCTTC
TRBV29-1	TRBD1	TRBJ1-1	-	CSNRRDRGRGKAFF	TGCAGCAACCGGAGGGACAGGGGGCGCGGGAAAGCTTTCTTT
TRBV11-1	-	TRBJ2-7	few	CASSFGRRAASSYNEQYF	TGTGCCAGCAGCTTTGGGCGACGAGCGGCTAGCTCCTACAATGAGCAGTACTTC
TRBV7-2	-	TRBJ2-7	-	CASSPPSRYEQYF	TGTGCCAGCAGCCCCCCTAGCCGGTACGAGCAGTACTTC
TRBV30	TRBD1	TRBJ1-2	-	CAWSVGQGNYGYTF	TGTGCCTGGAGTGTAGGACAGGGGAACTATGGCTACACCTTC
TRBV12-3/TRBV12-4	-	TRBJ2-3	-	CASRTPGATDTQYF	TGTGCCAGCAGGACTCCGGGAGCCACAGATACGCAGTATTTT
TRBV6-2/TRBV6-3	TRBD2	TRBJ2-1	-	CASSYSPYGLAGGYNEQFF	TGTGCCAGCAGTTACTCCCCCTACGGACTAGCGGGAGGTTACAATGAGCAGTTCTTC
TRBV5-1	-	TRBJ2-2	few	CASSEQGPTAGELFF	TGCGCCAGCAGCGAACAGGGACCAACTGCCGGGGAGCTGTTTTTT
TRBV27	TRBD1	TRBJ1-2	-	CASSSRQGYGYTF	TGTGCCAGCAGTTCGCGACAGGGCTATGGCTACACCTTC
TRBV11-2	-	TRBJ1-6	-	CASSLESLRGKKGSPLHF	TGTGCCAGCAGCTTAGAGAGCCTGCGGGGGAAAAAAGGCTCACCCCTCCACTTT
TRBV20-1	-	TRBJ2-7	-	CSARDRARDGSEQYF	TGCAGTGCTAGAGATCGGGCTAGGGATGGCAGTGAGCAGTACTTC
TRBV7-2	-	TRBJ2-6	-	CASRPYAGSGANVLTF	TGTGCCAGCAGACCCTACGCGGGCTCTGGGGCCAACGTCCTGACTTTC
TRBV27	TRBD2	TRBJ2-3	-	CASSPGLAVGGDTQYF	TGTGCCAGCAGTCCGGGACTAGCGGTCGGTGGAGATACGCAGTATTTT
TRBV24-1	TRBD1	TRBJ1-1	-	CATSDRGTEAFF	TGTGCCACGTCGGACAGGGGCACTGAAGCTTTCTTT
TRBV10-3	-	TRBJ1-2	-	CAISEGRDDEGYGYTF	TGTGCCATCAGTGAGGGAAGGGACGACGAAGGCTATGGCTACACCTTC
TRBV12-3/TRBV12-4	-	TRBJ2-1	few	CASRFPGGGNNEQFF	TGTGCCAGCAGATTTCCAGGGGGGGGGAACAATGAGCAGTTCTTC
TRBV12-3/TRBV12-4	-	TRBJ2-3	-	CASSSGAPDTQYF	TGTGCCAGCAGTTCCGGGGCCCCAGATACGCAGTATTTT
TRBV6-2/TRBV6-3	-	TRBJ2-1	-	CASSYNTGTPFDNEQFF	TGTGCCAGCAGTTATAATACCGGGACACCCTTCGACAATGAGCAGTTCTTC
TRBV12-3/TRBV12-4	-	TRBJ2-7	many	CASTATAYEQYF	TGTGCCAGCACCGCTACTGCCTACGAGCAGTACTTC
TRBV30	-	TRBJ2-1	-	CASQSTADEQFF	TGTGCCTCTCAATCAACAGCGGATGAGCAGTTCTTC
TRBV20-1	TRBD2	TRBJ2-3	-	CSAGTSGGAADTQYF	TGCAGTGCCGGGACTAGCGGGGGGGCTGCAGATACGCAGTATTTT
TRBV11-2	TRBD1	TRBJ2-7	-	CASSEGTGLQYEQYF	TGTGCCAGCAGCGAAGGGACAGGGTTGCAATACGAGCAGTACTTC
TRBV7-4	TRBD1	TRBJ2-7	once	CASSPRDRVSDEQYF	TGTGCCAGCAGCCCCCGGGACAGGGTAAGCGACGAGCAGTACTTC
TRBV5-1	-	TRBJ1-1	-	CASSWGGGDGMNTEAFF	TGCGCCAGCAGCTGGGGGGGAGGGGACGGAATGAACACTGAAGCTTTCTTT
TRBV3-1	-	TRBJ2-6	-	CASSLVRAGTTGANVLTF	TGTGCCAGCAGCCTCGTTCGGGCAGGAACCACTGGGGCCAACGTCCTGACTTTC
TRBV12-3/TRBV12-4	-	TRBJ1-1	once	CASSPKSRTEAFF	TGTGCCAGCAGTCCTAAGTCCCGTACTGAAGCTTTCTTT
TRBV3-1	-	TRBJ2-5	-	CASSQRGEGSQETQYF	TGTGCCAGCAGCCAGAGGGGGGAAGGTTCCCAAGAGACCCAGTACTTC
TRBV27	TRBD2	TRBJ2-1	few	CASSPPWGRDDNEQFF	TGTGCCAGCAGTCCCCCTTGGGGGAGGGATGACAATGAGCAGTTCTTC
TRBV18	TRBD1	TRBJ1-1	-	CASSPTPFYDAGTEGEAFF	TGTGCCAGCTCACCTACGCCTTTTTATGATGCCGGGACAGAGGGTGAAGCTTTCTTT
TRBV5-1	-	TRBJ1-4	-	CASGRGEANEKLFF	TGCGCCAGCGGACGAGGGGAGGCAAATGAAAAACTGTTTTTT
TRBV20-1	-	TRBJ2-7	-	CSATRGRSSYEQYF	TGCAGTGCTACAAGGGGCAGAAGCTCCTACGAGCAGTACTTC
TRBV7-2	TRBD2	TRBJ2-1	-	CASSLAPSGVSYNEQFF	TGTGCCAGCAGCTTAGCGCCTAGCGGGGTGTCCTACAATGAGCAGTTCTTC
TRBV12-3/TRBV12-4	-	TRBJ2-5	few	CASSGRREQYF	TGTGCCAGCAGTGGACGGAGGGAGCAGTACTTC
TRBV5-6	-	TRBJ1-1	-	CASSLDRRAYRTEAFF	TGTGCCAGCAGCTTGGACCGCAGGGCTTACAGGACTGAAGCTTTCTTT
TRBV6-5	TRBD1	TRBJ1-5	-	CASSYGTGTGGAGQPQHF	TGTGCCAGCAGTTACGGGACCGGGACAGGGGGCGCCGGTCAGCCCCAGCATTTT
TRBV4-1	-	TRBJ2-4	-	CASNPTLAKNIQYF	TGCGCCAGCAACCCTACTTTAGCCAAAAACATTCAGTACTTC
TRBV6-6	-	TRBJ2-5	-	CASSQTEAGETQYF	TGTGCCAGCAGTCAAACAGAGGCGGGGGAGACCCAGTACTTC
TRBV2	TRBD2	TRBJ2-5	few	CASSRTSQETQYF	TGTGCCAGCAGCCGGACTAGTCAAGAGACCCAGTACTTC
TRBV6-6	-	TRBJ1-1	-	CASRFTTEAFF	TGTGCCAGCAGGTTCACTACTGAAGCTTTCTTT
TRBV5-1	TRBD2	TRBJ2-1	-	CASSVNSRGDNEQFF	TGCGCCAGCAGCGTAAACTCTCGGGGGGACAATGAGCAGTTCTTC
TRBV12-3/TRBV12-4	-	TRBJ2-1	few	CASTILANEQFF	TGTGCCAGCACCATTCTAGCCAATGAGCAGTTCTTC
TRBV4-2	-	TRBJ2-1	few	CASSQDPAVSDEQFF	TGTGCCAGCAGCCAAGATCCCGCTGTTTCCGATGAGCAGTTCTTC
TRBV7-2	-	TRBJ2-4	-	CASSPGQKNIQYF	TGTGCCAGCAGCCCCGGACAGAAAAACATTCAATACTTC
TRBV5-1	-	TRBJ2-7	-	CASSPEGWYSYEQYF	TGCGCCAGCAGCCCGGAAGGGTGGTACTCCTACGAGCAGTACTTC
TRBV10-3	-	TRBJ2-1	-	CAIGVRGPNEQFF	TGTGCCATCGGGGTTCGGGGTCCAAATGAGCAGTTCTTC
TRBV29-1	TRBD1	TRBJ2-5	-	CSVVRGQGETQYF	TGCAGCGTTGTCCGCGGACAGGGCGAGACCCAGTACTTC
TRBV6-5	TRBD1	TRBJ1-5	-	CASSRTGEENQPQHF	TGTGCCAGCAGTCGTACAGGGGAGGAGAATCAGCCCCAGCATTTT
TRBV4-1	TRBD1	TRBJ1-6	few	CASSQGRQGNNSPLHF	TGCGCCAGCAGCCAGGGGCGACAGGGTAATAATTCACCCCTCCACTTT
TRBV7-6	TRBD1	TRBJ2-6	few	CASSLNRGQGITGANVLTF	TGTGCCAGCAGCCTAAATCGAGGACAGGGGATAACTGGGGCCAACGTCCTGACTTTC
TRBV6-5	-	TRBJ1-2	-	CASSLNAVDRGYTF	TGTGCCAGCAGTTTAAACGCAGTAGATCGGGGCTACACCTTC
TRBV7-8	TRBD2	TRBJ2-3	-	CASSLGIKRGVTDTQYF	TGTGCCAGCAGCTTGGGGATCAAGCGGGGGGTCACAGATACGCAGTATTTT